This T cell receptor beta chain was captured by sequencing in a study of beta chain features in type 1 diabetes. The study reverse transcribed the entire isolated RNA, so it sequenced expressed TCRB transcripts. Clones were sequenced by immunoSEQ multiplex PCR, and TCRdb holds only the in-frame ones, with some missing. The data contain roughly 450,000 clones, roughly 11% of them singletons. Every participating donor gave one draw, a heparinised blood sample averaging around 120 mL. Findings of the study overall: At VDJ recombination sites, type 1 diabetes patients had fewer insertions and more deleted nucleotides.

This clone was observed a few times. Its matching antigen is unknown. The V gene's germline CDR1 is SQVTM and CDR2 ANQGSEA. This CDR3 spans 14 amino acids. The V gene lost 1 base and the J gene lost 3 bases, with 13 bases spanning the gap. This clonotype originated in a woman in her late teens or twenties in good health. Sequencing input: naive CD4+ T cells from blood. This chain joins TRBV29-1 and TRBJ2-7; D call uncertain. The CDR3 DNA is TGCAGCGTTGAAGTCGCCTTGACGATCTACGAGCAGTACTTC. Encoded protein: CSVEVALTIYEQYF.